This T cell receptor beta chain emerged from a study of CD8+CD57+ T cells in acquired aplastic anemia. Whole-study findings and limits: Overlapping CD8+ CDR3 repertoires of patients and controls contained around 31 shared sequences.

It was genomic DNA that served as the template for profiling TCR beta VDJ and CDR3. Via MiXCR, TCRdb re-called the reads, giving one row per CDR3 protein. Here the sample spans 200,000 to 250,000 distinct CDR3 sequences, around 45% being singletons. A remark on this clonotype: Its specificity is unknown.

The trim removed 0 bases at V and 3 bases at J, leaving 5 bases unmatched. Germline CDR1 is SGHVS and CDR2 is FQNEAQ. This CDR3 has 16 residues. Individuals selected for sequencing had exhibited CD8+CD57+ cell expansion on flow cytometry. The TCR was taken from a human donor with aplastic anemia. The sample taken for sequencing was sorted CD4+, CD8+, or CD8+CD57+ T cells (not recorded which) from PBMCs. The chain carries TRBV7-8 and TRBJ1-1, with 9 bases identical to TRBD1. CDR3 DNA sequence: TGTGCCAGCAGCTTAGCACCGGGACAGGGTTACACTGAAGCTTTCTTT. Protein sequence: CASSLAPGQGYTEAFF.